One and the same sample provided the 15 T cell receptor beta chains below, sequenced in a study of CD8+ T cells in alopecia areata. Following RNA extraction, reverse transcription yielded cDNA that acted as the sequencing template. Profiling relied on immunoSEQ multiplex PCR, and the TCRdb table lists in-frame clones only, not all of them. The sample has about 190,000 clones, around 50% seen once. As to treatment: oral pan-JAK inhibitor, 5-10 mg twice daily. Sequencing was performed on CD8+ T cells sorted from blood, taken at week 24, from a patient treated with tofacitinib. The receptors were sampled from a human donor with alopecia areata.

This clone was seen a handful of times. This chain joins TRBV11-1 and TRBJ2-7; unclear D gene. Per germline, CDR1 SGHAT and CDR2 FQDESV (reference sequence). V was trimmed by 1 base and J by 1 base, leaving 17 bases between them. The length of the CDR3 is 17 residues. CDR3 residues: CASSLGGRSLGSYEQYF. As DNA, the CDR3 is TGTGCCAGCAGCTTAGGCGGCAGGTCCCTGGGGTCCTACGAGCAGTACTTC.

The CDR3 here is CASSLLADSSYEQYF. CDR3 coding DNA: TGTGCCAGCAGCCTTCTAGCGGACAGCTCCTACGAGCAGTACTTC. The chain joins TRBV9 to TRBJ2-7; D might be TRBD2 (7 bases). The germline gives CDR1 SGDLS, CDR2 YYNGEE. The CDR3 spans 15 residues. The V end was cut by 4 bases, the J end by 0 bases, with 14 bases between.

The chain is built from TRBV7-9 and TRBJ2-3; no clear D. Trimming stripped 2 bases from V and 0 bases from J, with 6 bases between. The CDR3 is 14 residues long. CDR1 SEHNR and CDR2 FQNEAQ come from the germline V gene (reference sequence). This CDR3 reads CASSLQGSTDTQYF. The CDR3 nucleotides read TGTGCCAGCAGCTTACAAGGGAGCACAGATACGCAGTATTTT. The variable domain in full, completed from reference TRBV7-9 and TRBJ2-3, reads DTGVSQNPRHKITKRGQNVTFRCDPISEHNRLYWYRQTLGQGPEFLTYFQNEAQLEKSRLLSDRFSAERPKGSFSTLEIQRTEQGDSAMYLCASSLQGSTDTQYFGPGTRLTVL.

The rearrangement links TRBV6-1 to TRBJ2-5; D remains unclear. The germline V and J ends were trimmed by 6 bases and 2 bases, with 1 base remaining between them. There are 10 residues in the CDR3. In germline, CDR1 is MNHNS, CDR2 SASEGT. Here the CDR3 reads CASRQETQYF. Here the CDR3 DNA reads TGTGCCAGCAGGCAAGAGACCCAGTACTTC.

This clone was counted once. V is TRBV19 and J is TRBJ1-5; 7 bases are a match to TRBD1. The CDR3 length is 14 residues. Trimming at V came to 7 bases and at J to 1 base, leaving 4 bases not matched to a gene. Germline loops: CDR1 LNHDA, CDR2 SQIVND (reference sequence). CDR3 coding DNA: TGTGCCAGTAAGGGGGCACAGAGCAATCAGCCCCAGCATTTT. It codes for CASKGAQSNQPQHF. Looking up the rest from reference TRBV19 and TRBJ1-5 gives the full variable domain: DGGITQSPKYLFRKEGQNVTLSCEQNLNHDAMYWYRQDPGQGLRLIYYSQIVNDFQKGDIAEGYSVSREKKESFPLTVTSAQKNPTAFYLCASKGAQSNQPQHFGDGTRLSIL.

The gene calls are TRBV4-1 and TRBJ2-5; no clear D gene. This CDR3 has 14 amino acids. V lost 0 bases and J lost 4, with 9 bases in between. Germline V gene lookup returns CDR1 MGHRA and CDR2 YSYEKL. The CDR3 region is CASSQEGPGETQYF. DNA of the CDR3: TGCGCCAGCAGCCAAGAAGGTCCGGGAGAGACCCAGTACTTC.

There are a few counts of this clone. This chain connects TRBV9 to TRBJ1-2; possible D gene TRBD1, 6 bases. The CDR3 totals 14 residues. The V end was cut by 3 bases, the J end by 3 bases, with 12 bases between. Per germline, CDR1 SGDLS and CDR2 YYNGEE. Here the CDR3 DNA reads TGTGCCAGCAGCGGTACAGGGAGTTACTATGGCTACACCTTC. Encoded protein: CASSGTGSYYGYTF.

The chain couples TRBV5-1 to TRBJ2-5; D may be TRBD1 (5 bases). Trimming took 4 bases from V and 4 from J, leaving 11 bases between them. The CDR3 spans 13 residues. Germline loops: CDR1 SGHRS, CDR2 YFSETQ. The chain's CDR3 is CASSGAWGETQYF. The CDR3 DNA follows: TGCGCCAGCAGCGGGGCTTGGGGAGAGACCCAGTACTTC.

This clone was seen only a few times. V and J are TRBV7-9 and TRBJ1-1, with a tentative D call TRBD1 (5 bases). This CDR3 comprises 13 residues. In germline, CDR1 is SEHNR, CDR2 FQNEAQ (reference sequence). The V end lost 5 bases, the J end lost 6 bases, and 13 bases lay between the germline ends. CDR3 DNA sequence: TGTGCCAGCAGCCCGCCAGGGACGGCTGAAGCTTTCTTT. Translated: CASSPPGTAEAFF.

This clone was recorded only once. The chain is built from TRBV5-1 and TRBJ2-7; the D is unclear. Germline CDR1 is SGHRS and CDR2 is YFSETQ. V dropped 0 bases and J dropped 3 bases, with 13 bases sitting between them. This CDR3 contains 15 residues. The CDR3 DNA follows: TGCGCCAGCAGCTTGGAGGTGGGCGGATACTACGAGCAGTACTTC. This gives the protein CASSLEVGGYYEQYF.

There are a few counts of this clone. The chain has TRBV6-1 and TRBJ2-5; TRBD1 aligns across 8 bases. The length of the CDR3 is 14 residues. Germline assignment: CDR1 MNHNS and CDR2 SASEGT. Unmatched junction bases numbered 5, after V lost 4 bases and J lost 4 bases. The CDR3 loop is CASSGTGLRETQYF. For the CDR3, the DNA is TGTGCCAGCAGTGGGACAGGGTTACGAGAGACCCAGTACTTC.

This rearrangement joins TRBV27 to TRBJ2-1; the match to TRBD2 covers 9 bases. J gave up 8 bases and V 5 bases, and 4 bases lay outside the gene matches. The CDR3 sequence is 13 residues long. Germline lookup yields CDR1 MNHEY and CDR2 SMNVEV (reference sequence). DNA of the CDR3: TGTGCCAGCAGTGGCGGGGGGGCAGATGAGCAGTTCTTC. Amino acid sequence: CASSGGGADEQFF.

The V and J genes are TRBV2 and TRBJ2-3, with D maybe TRBD2 (6 bases). The CDR3 runs 21 residues. V gave up 5 bases and J gave up 2 bases, with 32 bases separating them. Germline assignment: CDR1 SNHLY and CDR2 FYNNEI. CDR3 sequence reads: CASSPTMIPPGASDNTDTQYF. The CDR3 bases are TGTGCCAGCAGTCCGACTATGATCCCCCCGGGAGCTAGCGATAACACAGATACGCAGTATTTT.

V gene TRBV30 combines with J gene TRBJ1-4, with 9 bases lining up with TRBD1. V gave up 4 bases and J gave up 4 bases; unmatched junction bases: 10. Germline-derived CDR1 and CDR2 are GTSNPN and SVGIG (reference sequence). CDR3 length: 16 residues. CDR3 sequence: CAWMIRDRENNEKLFF. DNA of the CDR3: TGTGCCTGGATGATCCGGGACAGGGAAAATAATGAAAAACTGTTTTTT.

This clone was observed a single time. The chain combines TRBV7-9 with TRBJ2-1; no definite D call. Trimming pared 3 bases from V and 6 bases from J, leaving 18 bases between. CDR3 length equals 16 residues. The germline V gene has CDR1 SEHNR and CDR2 FQNEAQ (reference sequence). In DNA, the CDR3 is TGTGCCAGCAGCTTGGTGAGCATGCGGAGTACCAATGAGCAGTTCTTC. Translation: CASSLVSMRSTNEQFF.